The 14 T cell receptor beta chains presented below share a single source sample, sequenced in a study of Ad26.COV2.S vaccination and SARS-CoV-2 variants. Treatment described: roughly 19 received Ad26.COV2.S at low or high dose, single or two shots; 5 received placebo; per-sample allocation not given. Vaccine and placebo recipients were sampled on day 63 after the first injection. Assay used: immunoSEQ multiplex PCR; TCRdb lists only in-frame clones, some missing. Of 400,000 to 450,000 clones in the sample, about nine tenths were seen once. The specimen was peripheral blood, collected in a trial of Ad26.COV2.S vaccine versus placebo. The receptors were gathered from a person between 18 and 59 years old who received the Ad26.COV2.S COVID-19 vaccine or a placebo.

This clone turned up a few times. The genes are TRBV7-2 and TRBJ1-1; no clear D. This CDR3 is 11 amino acids long. Trimming removed 6 bases from V and 2 bases from J, with 4 bases in between. Per the germline V gene, CDR1 is SGHTA and CDR2 is FQGNSA. CDR3 protein: CASRINTEAFF. Written as DNA, the CDR3 is TGTGCCAGCAGGATCAACACTGAAGCTTTCTTT.

This chain uses TRBV2 with TRBJ2-7, with 7 bases fitting TRBD2. The CDR3 has 13 residues. Germline CDR1 SNHLY, CDR2 FYNNEI. V was pared by 7 bases and J by 4 bases, with 7 bases of the junction left unmatched. The CDR3: CASTGGSSYEQYF. The CDR3, as DNA: TGTGCCAGCACGGGCGGGAGTTCTTACGAGCAGTACTTC.

The chain has TRBV3-1 (or the pseudogene TRBV3-2) and TRBJ1-4, with 7 bases that match TRBD1. Trimming cost V 0 bases and J 12 bases; bases outside gene matches: 10. The V gene's germline CDR1 is LGHDT and CDR2 YNNKEL (reference sequence). The length of the CDR3 is 15 residues. The CDR3 nucleotides are TGTGCCAGCAGCCAAGATTCGACAGGGAATTGGGAACTGTTTTTT. It is translated as CASSQDSTGNWELFF.

V is TRBV6-6 and J is TRBJ1-6; 9 nucleotides align to TRBD1. The length of the CDR3 is 15 residues. Trimming cost V 2 bases and J 9 bases; bases outside gene matches: 5. Germline CDR1 MNHNY, CDR2 SVGAGI (reference sequence). The CDR3, as DNA: TGTGCCAGCAGTTACGGGGGACAGGGTGGTTCACCCCTCCACTTT. This sequence encodes CASSYGGQGGSPLHF.

As regards this clone: The same CDR3 is also encoded by other DNA sequences in this sample. The chain carries TRBV7-9 and TRBJ2-5; the match to TRBD2 covers 11 bases. The germline CDR1 and CDR2 sequences are SEHNR and FQNEAQ (reference sequence). Trimming removed 4 bases from V and 3 bases from J; junction bases left unmatched: 1. The CDR3 sequence is 14 residues long. The CDR3 DNA sequence: TGTGCCAGCAGCTCACTAGCGGGAGAAGAGACCCAGTACTTC. It specifies CASSSLAGEETQYF.

The CDR3 loop is CASSFSSGRSYNEQFF. The CDR3 DNA reads TGTGCCAGCAGCTTCTCTAGCGGGAGGTCATACAATGAGCAGTTCTTC. The V call is TRBV7-2, the J call TRBJ2-1; 11 bases are shared with TRBD2. Germline lookup yields CDR1 SGHTA and CDR2 FQGNSA. CDR3 length: 16 amino acids. The V segment lost 3 bases and the J segment 4 bases; nucleotides outside the gene matches: 5.

J is TRBJ1-5 and V is TRBV6-5; D unclear. CDR3 length: 14 residues. Germline-derived CDR1 and CDR2 are MNHEY and SVGAGI. The V and J ends lost 0 bases and 2 bases respectively, with 5 bases between them. The CDR3 nucleotides read TGTGCCAGCAGTTACTCTATGGGCAATCAGCCCCAGCATTTT. The encoded protein is CASSYSMGNQPQHF.

This clone was counted a few times. This chain connects TRBV28 to TRBJ2-7; D possibly uses TRBD1 or TRBD2 (6 bases each). The V gene lost 3 bases and the J gene lost 3 bases, with 12 bases spanning the gap. Germline lookup yields CDR1 MDHEN and CDR2 SYDVKM. The CDR3 length is 14 residues. In nucleotides, the CDR3 is TGTGCCAGCAGTTTGACGGGGGCAATCTACGAGCAGTACTTC. Protein: CASSLTGAIYEQYF.

J is TRBJ1-4 and V is TRBV18; TRBD1 matches 8 bases. The V gene's germline CDR1 is KGHSH and CDR2 LQKENI. With 6 bases clipped from V and 6 bases from J, the junction kept 9 bases outside the gene matches. The CDR3 spans 15 residues. CDR3 bases: TGTGCCAGCTCCCGACGGACAGGGTCGGATGAAAAACTGTTTTTT. This encodes CASSRRTGSDEKLFF. Looking up the rest from reference TRBV18 and TRBJ1-4 gives the full variable domain: NAGVMQNPRHLVRRRGQEARLRCSPMKGHSHVYWYRQLPEEGLKFMVYLQKENIIDESGMPKERFSAEFPKEGPSILRIQQVVRGDSAAYFCASSRRTGSDEKLFFGSGTQLSVL.

This rearrangement joins TRBV6-5 to TRBJ2-3; 7 positions match TRBD1. This CDR3 region has 16 residues. The germline CDR1 and CDR2 sequences are MNHEY and SVGAGI. After removal of 2 bases from V and 3 bases from J, the junction contained 8 bases not matched to a gene. This CDR3 is CASSYGSGQETDTQYF. In DNA form, the CDR3 reads TGTGCCAGCAGTTACGGTTCCGGACAGGAGACAGATACGCAGTATTTT.

The chain uses TRBV7-9 and TRBJ2-1; TRBD1 agrees at 9 bases. The CDR3 is 15 residues long. Germline-derived CDR1 and CDR2 are SEHNR and FQNEAQ (reference sequence). Losses at the gene ends were 4 bases for V and 6 bases for J; bases not matched to a gene: 7. The CDR3 sequence is CASSSQDRGGNEQFF. DNA of the CDR3: TGTGCCAGCAGCTCCCAGGACAGGGGAGGCAATGAGCAGTTCTTC.

The rearrangement links TRBV11-3 to TRBJ1-1; TRBD1 matches at 10 bases. This CDR3 has 16 amino acids. With 1 base clipped from V and 3 bases from J, the junction kept 5 bases outside the gene matches. The V gene's germline CDR1 is SGHNT and CDR2 YENEEA. The CDR3 loop is CASSLGFGQGDTEAFF. The DNA of the CDR3 is TGTGCCAGCAGCTTAGGATTTGGACAGGGGGACACTGAAGCTTTCTTT. Complete variable domain (other parts from reference TRBV11-3 and TRBJ1-1): EAGVVQSPRYKIIEKKQPVAFWCNPISGHNTLYWYLQNLGQGPELLIRYENEEAVDDSQLPKDRFSAERLKGVDSTLKIQPAELGDSAVYLCASSLGFGQGDTEAFFGQGTRLTVV.

J is TRBJ1-5 and V is TRBV28; D call uncertain. Between the trimmed V and J ends, which lost 7 bases and 0 bases, there was a span of 10 bases. Germline V gene sequence: CDR1 MDHEN, CDR2 SYDVKM. The CDR3 loop spans 14 amino acids. The CDR3 coding sequence is TGTGCCAGCATGGCAAGTTATAGCAATCAGCCCCAGCATTTT. Encoded protein: CASMASYSNQPQHF.

The rearrangement uses TRBV19 and TRBJ1-3; D ambiguous. Germline lookup yields CDR1 LNHDA and CDR2 SQIVND (reference sequence). V lost 8 bases, J lost 2 bases, and 13 bases lay in between. CDR3 size: 14 residues. The CDR3 nucleotides read TGTGCCAGTGGAGTGGGAGGTACTGGAAACACCATATATTTT. It is translated as CASGVGGTGNTIYF.